These 22 T cell receptor beta chains came from one sample sequenced in a study of OX40 agonist ivuxolimab in advanced cancers. Only in-frame clones appear in the TCRdb table, and some are missing; sequencing was by immunoSEQ multiplex PCR. The sample has 34,000 or so clones, 87% seen once; the top ten hold around 30%. Material: CD4+ or CD8+ T cells sorted from blood, obtained in a trial of the OX40 agonist ivuxolimab. The receptors originated from an adult with an advanced solid tumor such as melanoma, head and neck, liver or kidney cancer.

V gene TRBV29-1 combines with J gene TRBJ2-2; 16 bases line up with TRBD2. Per the germline V gene, CDR1 is SQVTM and CDR2 is ANQGSEA. The CDR3 has 16 residues. J was trimmed by 3 bases and V by 6 bases; bases with no gene match: 4. The chain's CDR3 is CSVGTSGGGDTGELFF. Here the CDR3 DNA reads TGCAGCGTCGGGACTAGCGGGGGGGGCGACACCGGGGAGCTGTTTTTT.

The chain joins TRBV28 to TRBJ1-1; D is unclear. Germline V gene lookup returns CDR1 MDHEN and CDR2 SYDVKM. This CDR3 is 13 amino acids long. V gave up 6 bases and J gave up 1 base, with 9 bases separating them. The CDR3 region has the DNA TGTGCCAGCAGGGGGATAGGGAACACTGAAGCTTTCTTT. Amino acid sequence: CASRGIGNTEAFF.

This chain connects TRBV6-6 to TRBJ2-3, with TRBD2 matching over 11 bases. CDR3 length equals 16 residues. CDR1 is MNHNY, CDR2 SVGAGI, per germline (reference sequence). V lost 10 bases to trimming and J lost 6 bases; unmatched junction nucleotides: 15. The chain's CDR3 is CATSPGTSGSRDTQYF. Written as DNA, the CDR3 is TGTGCCACCTCGCCGGGGACTAGCGGATCCCGGGATACGCAGTATTTT.

This chain joins TRBV9 and TRBJ1-1; the D is unclear. Per germline, CDR1 SGDLS and CDR2 YYNGEE. The CDR3 runs 13 residues. The V and J ends lost 0 bases and 3 bases respectively, with 6 bases between them. CDR3 protein: CASSVEGYTEAFF. CDR3 DNA: TGTGCCAGCAGCGTAGAGGGTTACACTGAAGCTTTCTTT.

The chain joins TRBV9 to TRBJ2-1; a possible D gene is TRBD1 (6 bases). The CDR3 is 13 residues long. Deletions cut 0 bases from V and 10 bases from J, with 11 bases between. Germline lookup yields CDR1 SGDLS and CDR2 YYNGEE. The CDR3 spells CASSVGAGTEQFF. CDR3 nucleotides: TGTGCCAGCAGCGTAGGGGCCGGGACAGAGCAGTTCTTC.

The chain carries TRBV5-4 and TRBJ2-1, with no clear D. The CDR3 has 11 residues. Germline-derived CDR1 and CDR2 are SGHNT and YYREEE (reference sequence). V was pared by 0 bases and J by 10 bases, with 5 bases between. CDR3 in DNA: TGTGCCAGCAGCTTGGCCGGCGAGCAGTTCTTC. It translates to CASSLAGEQFF.

This clone was picked up one time. The chain has TRBV18 and TRBJ2-7; D remains ambiguous. With 3 bases removed from V and 2 bases from J, the gap between germline ends came to 8 bases. Germline V gene lookup returns CDR1 KGHSH and CDR2 LQKENI. The CDR3 has 13 residues. CDR3 residues: CASSPQNTYEQYF. Here the CDR3 DNA reads TGTGCCAGCTCACCTCAGAATACCTACGAGCAGTACTTC.

V and J are TRBV7-8 and TRBJ1-1; tentatively, D is TRBD1 (5 bases). Germline-derived CDR1 and CDR2 are SGHVS and FQNEAQ. The CDR3 totals 14 residues. The ends were cut back, 5 bases at V and 4 bases at J, with 14 bases in the middle. CDR3 sequence: CASSLNQGFTEAFF. DNA of the CDR3: TGTGCCAGCAGCCTCAATCAGGGTTTCACTGAAGCTTTCTTT.

V gene TRBV5-5 combines with J gene TRBJ1-2, with 7 nucleotides matching TRBD1. The germline CDR1 and CDR2 sequences are SGHKS and YYEKEE (reference sequence). Trimming removed 7 bases from V and 4 bases from J; junction bases left unmatched: 10. This CDR3 has 14 residues. DNA for the CDR3: TGTGCCAGCCTCGCAGGGGGGTTTGGCTATGGCTACACCTTC. Protein: CASLAGGFGYGYTF.

This sequence joins TRBV27 and TRBJ2-1; TRBD1 is a possible D gene (6 bases). The CDR3 covers 14 residues. V was pared by 2 bases and J by 5 bases, with 10 bases between. Per the germline V gene, CDR1 is MNHEY and CDR2 is SMNVEV (reference sequence). In DNA, the CDR3 is TGTGCCAGCAGTTTACCGGACAGAAACAATGAGCAGTTCTTC. It codes for CASSLPDRNNEQFF.

V usage is TRBV6-6 and J usage is TRBJ2-5; D call uncertain. Trimming pared 4 bases from V and 1 base from J, leaving 7 bases between. CDR1 is MNHNY and CDR2 is SVGAGI in the germline V gene (reference sequence). The CDR3 sequence is 13 residues long. The CDR3 spells CASSSGPQETQYF. CDR3 sequence (DNA): TGTGCCAGCAGTTCGGGTCCCCAAGAGACCCAGTACTTC.

The chain recombines TRBV19 with TRBJ2-5; the D gene is possibly TRBD1 (5 bases). Germline values: CDR1 LNHDA, CDR2 SQIVND (reference sequence). The CDR3 spans 14 residues. V was trimmed by 1 base and J by 2 bases, leaving 8 bases between them. The CDR3: CASSIGQGQETQYF. Written as DNA, the CDR3 is TGTGCCAGTAGTATAGGGCAGGGACAAGAGACCCAGTACTTC.

The rearrangement uses TRBV28 and TRBJ2-7; tentative D call: TRBD1 (5 bases). The CDR3 is 12 residues long. Per germline, CDR1 MDHEN and CDR2 SYDVKM. The V gene lost 6 bases and the J gene lost 5 bases, with 11 bases spanning the gap. The CDR3 sequence: CASRQGTNEQYF. For the CDR3, the DNA is TGTGCCAGCAGGCAGGGTACCAACGAGCAGTACTTC.

This chain links TRBV7-8 with TRBJ2-2; D is uncertain. CDR3 length equals 15 residues. CDR1 is SGHVS and CDR2 is FQNEAQ in the germline V gene. V was trimmed by 1 base and J by 4 bases, leaving 10 bases between them. The CDR3 sequence is CASSLDPNPTGELFF. The DNA for the CDR3 is TGTGCCAGCAGCTTAGACCCCAACCCCACCGGGGAGCTGTTTTTT.

In its sample, this clone was seen once. The rearrangement joins TRBV20-1 to TRBJ2-1; D ambiguous. The CDR3 length is 11 residues. Germline loops: CDR1 DFQATT, CDR2 SNEGSKA (reference sequence). The germline V and J ends were trimmed by 7 bases and 2 bases, with 6 bases remaining between them. This chain's CDR3 is CSVPAYNEQFF. The CDR3 DNA sequence: TGCAGTGTCCCAGCCTACAATGAGCAGTTCTTC.

The chain combines TRBV11-3 with TRBJ2-1; TRBD1 matches 10 bases. The CDR3 consists of 17 residues. After removal of 5 bases from V and 0 bases from J, the junction contained 7 bases not matched to a gene. In germline, CDR1 is SGHNT, CDR2 YENEEA. CDR3 sequence (DNA): TGTGCCAGCAGCGGCCACGGGACAGGGGCCTCCTACAATGAGCAGTTCTTC. It is translated as CASSGHGTGASYNEQFF.

The chain joins TRBV4-1 to TRBJ1-5; TRBD1 matches at 9 bases. V trimming: 0 bases; J trimming: 4 bases; junction bases outside the gene matches: 7. Germline CDR1 and CDR2: MGHRA and YSYEKL. The length of the CDR3 is 17 residues. This chain's CDR3 is CASSQDPVGTGNQPQHF. The DNA of the CDR3 is TGCGCCAGCAGCCAAGATCCCGTGGGGACAGGGAATCAGCCCCAGCATTTT.

This clone is a singleton in its sample. The chain recombines TRBV6-6 with TRBJ1-4, with D hard to call. Germline CDR1 and CDR2: MNHNY and SVGAGI (reference sequence). V was cut by 7 bases and J by 0 bases, with 12 bases left in between. The CDR3 consists of 15 residues. The CDR3 here is CASTHVLATNEKLFF. For the CDR3, the DNA is TGTGCCAGCACCCATGTTCTGGCAACTAATGAAAAACTGTTTTTT.

In the case of this clone: Germline and junction disagree at one end, which may indicate a read error. The CDR3 loop is CASNQYGGFRRDEQFF. The CDR3, as DNA: TGTGCCAGCAACCAATATGGGGGGTTCCGACGCGATGAGCAGTTCTTC. The J gene is TRBJ2-1, the V gene TRBV14, with D perhaps matching TRBD2 (6 bases). From germline, CDR1 is SGHDN and CDR2 FVKESK. The CDR3 spans 16 residues.

The rearrangement links TRBV10-1 to TRBJ2-7; 7 positions agree with TRBD1. Germline CDR1 reads WNHNN; CDR2 reads SYGVQD (reference sequence). The CDR3 contains 13 residues. Unmatched junction bases numbered 2, after V lost 4 bases and J lost 2 bases. CDR3 sequence reads: CASSAGTAYEQYF. The DNA of the CDR3 is TGCGCCAGCAGTGCCGGGACAGCCTACGAGCAGTACTTC.

CDR3 DNA: TGCGCCAGCAGCTTAACAGGATCCTACGAGCAGTACTTC. Translation: CASSLTGSYEQYF. The V and J genes are TRBV5-1 and TRBJ2-5; TRBD1 is a possible D gene (5 bases). The J call may be mistaken, given a closer DNA end match to TRBJ2-7. Looked up from germline, CDR1 is SGHRS and CDR2 is YFSETQ. The CDR3 totals 13 residues.

About this clone itself: At one boundary the junction diverges from the germline segment, which might be a read error. The V and J genes are TRBV7-7 and TRBJ2-1, with D perhaps TRBD1 or TRBD2 (5 bases each). The CDR3 consists of 15 residues. Per the germline V gene, CDR1 is SSHAT and CDR2 is FNYEAQ (reference sequence). The chain's CDR3 is CASSLGWGPYNEQFF. CDR3 sequence (DNA): TGTGCTAGCAGCCTAGGCTGGGGACCCTACAATGAGCAGTTCTTC.